This TCR beta chain emerged from a study of OX40 agonist ivuxolimab in advanced cancers. Notes on the research overall: The costimulatory receptor OX40 (CD134) was targeted by ivuxolimab, a fully human IgG2 agonistic monoclonal antibody. Intravenous ivuxolimab was administered to patients every 2 weeks at six dose levels: 0.01, 0.1, 0.3, 1.5, 3 and 10 mg/kg. Of the 50 to 55 patients in dose escalation, some 20 had hepatocellular carcinoma, some 15 had melanoma, 9 had renal cell carcinoma and 9 had head and neck cancer. In the dose-escalation cohort, 65% to 90% of patients were male, and the mean age was roughly 60 years, with a range of 23 to 79. Prior anti-PD-1, anti-PD-L1 or anti-CTLA-4 therapy was permitted, and checkpoint inhibitors had been received by roughly two fifths of dose-escalation patients. Partial responses occurred in three dose-escalation patients, of whom one had hepatocellular carcinoma and two had cutaneous melanoma. Peripheral TCRbeta sequencing aimed to test whether ivuxolimab altered TCR sequence diversity and caused clonal T-cell expansion. The paper covers the monotherapy dose-escalation part of the phase I ivuxolimab trial, which included N ≈ 57 patients.

Genomic DNA was isolated from the sorted cells so that the TCRbeta CDR3 region could be sequenced. The immunoSEQ Assay was used for sequencing of TCRbeta CDR3 regions. The table comes from immuneACCESS by way of TCRdb, which keeps in-frame sequences with V and J called. Part of the clones is missing from these tables; in studies checked, under half for an unresolved V gene and the rest for unknown reasons. In all, the sample holds tens of thousands of clones, and 85% to 95% of those were seen once. The biggest ten clones account for approximately 16% of the sample. The V and J ends are trimmed by 3 bases and 2 bases, leaving 14 bases between them. Reading the germline V gene gives CDR1 SGHTA and CDR2 FQGTGA. Measured from the cysteine to the phenylalanine, the CDR3 is 16 residues long. The entry retains the CDR3 DNA only, 48 bases that are in frame from base 1. Results and caveats for the whole study, not just this receptor: The antigen specificity of the peripheral T cells that underwent clonal expansion was not determined. Low levels of normalized T-cell clonal expansion were also shown by some nonresponding patients. After ivuxolimab, expanded clones were on average more numerous among CD8+ T cells than among CD4+ T cells. At doses of 0.1 to 3.0 mg/kg, clonal expansion of both CD4+ and CD8+ T cells in blood was seen between baseline and week 6. In the 0.1-3.0 mg/kg groups, partial responders were among the patients with the lowest normalized peripheral clonal expansion, particularly in CD8+ T cells.

As regards this clone: Its antigen is not yet known. Base qualities are not at hand, and no much larger clone is one base apart.

Patients with autoimmune disease history or receiving systemic immunosuppression were excluded from the trial. Peripheral blood for TCR sequencing was collected from all dose cohorts at baseline, on cycle 4 day 1, and on cycle 7 day 1. The samples were drawn from a first-in-human, open-label, multicenter phase I dose-escalation trial of ivuxolimab. Adults with locally advanced or metastatic head and neck squamous cell, hepatocellular, melanoma or renal cell carcinoma were enrolled in the trial. Before TCR sequencing, CD4+ and CD8+ T cells were separately sorted from peripheral blood. The receptor was isolated from an adult with an advanced solid tumor such as melanoma, head and neck, liver or kidney cancer. Here the chain combines TRBV7-3 and TRBJ2-1, and perhaps TRBD2 as D gene, on 5 matching bases. The input for sequencing was CD4+ or CD8+ T cells sorted from blood, taken in a trial of the OX40 agonist ivuxolimab. This receptor has the CDR3 CASSFLSGSAYNEQFF. The DNA sequence follows: TGTGCCAGCAGCTTCCTAAGCGGCAGCGCCTACAATGAGCAGTTCTTC.